A single sample gave rise to the 25 T cell receptor beta chains below, sequenced in a study of cytomegalovirus exposure and HLA in healthy donors (TCRdb year 2017). Library preparation was by the immunoSEQ multiplex PCR assay. For the multiplex PCR, a mixture combining 60 forward primers for TCR Vbeta segments and 13 reverse primers for TCR Jbeta segments was used. TCRdb carries this immuneACCESS record with in-frame sequences only. Its versions omit some clonotypes, under half of them owing to an unresolved V gene in the studies checked, with the rest unexplained. The sample table contains tens of thousands of clones; only one count was recorded for approximately 70% of them. About 2.1% of the sample belongs to the ten largest clones. The sequencing sample was made of PBMCs. Every receptor here comes from a man aged 25 to 40 in good health and CMV-seronegative.

The chain uses TRBV19 and TRBJ1-1; 11 bases are shared with TRBD1. After removal of 6 bases from V and 2 bases from J, the junction contained 5 bases not matched to a gene. This CDR3 has 15 residues. Germline V CDR1 and CDR2: LNHDA, SQIVND (reference sequence). The CDR3: CASRADRGQNTEAFF. DNA for the CDR3: TGTGCCAGTAGGGCGGACAGGGGGCAAAACACTGAAGCTTTCTTT.

This clone showed up just a few times. The J gene is TRBJ2-1, the V gene TRBV19; 11 nucleotides align to TRBD1. Germline loops: CDR1 LNHDA, CDR2 SQIVND (reference sequence). This CDR3 has 17 residues. The J segment lost 4 bases and the V segment lost 10 bases, leaving 15 bases of the junction unmatched. The CDR3 loop is CATRRATGTGGYNEQFF. The CDR3 DNA is TGTGCCACAAGGAGGGCGACCGGGACAGGGGGTTACAATGAGCAGTTCTTC.

The CDR3 spells CASSFHRDSRDLGNEQFF. The CDR3 DNA reads as TGTGCCAGCAGTTTTCACAGGGACAGTCGGGATTTGGGCAATGAGCAGTTCTTC. This chain connects TRBV27 to TRBJ2-1; 7 bases align to TRBD1. Germline V gene lookup returns CDR1 MNHEY and CDR2 SMNVEV (reference sequence). V lost 3 bases and J lost 6; bases outside the gene matches: 17. This CDR3 has 18 residues.

There are a few counts of this clone. The V and J genes are TRBV5-5 and TRBJ1-5, with D maybe TRBD1 (5 bases). The germline CDR1 and CDR2 sequences are SGHKS and YYEKEE (reference sequence). V lost 6 bases, J lost 10 bases, and 23 bases lay in between. The CDR3 runs 15 residues. The CDR3 bases are TGTGCCAGCACCTGGTCTGGGACTGAGGAAGGCCCCCAGCATTTT. Translating gives CASTWSGTEEGPQHF.

In DNA, the CDR3 is TGTGCCAGCAGTTTAAGTAGCGGGGAGCCCTACGAGCAGTACTTC. Amino acids: CASSLSSGEPYEQYF. The genes are TRBV27 and TRBJ2-7; 8 nucleotides line up with TRBD2. This CDR3 contains 15 residues. Trimming at V came to 2 bases and at J to 2 bases, leaving 5 bases not matched to a gene. The germline V gene encodes CDR1 MNHEY and CDR2 SMNVEV (reference sequence).

The chain uses TRBV5-1 and TRBJ2-3, with D unresolved. In germline, CDR1 is SGHRS, CDR2 YFSETQ. V lost 3 bases, J lost 4 bases, and 12 bases lay in between. The CDR3 runs to 14 residues. The CDR3 bases are TGCGCCAGCAGCTCTGCGAGTACCCCAGATACGCAGTATTTT. Its translation is CASSSASTPDTQYF. Together with reference TRBV5-1 and TRBJ2-3, the CDR3 gives the full variable domain: KAGVTQTPRYLIKTRGQQVTLSCSPISGHRSVSWYQQTPGQGLQFLFEYFSETQRNKGNFPGRFSGRQFSNSRSEMNVSTLELGDSALYLCASSSASTPDTQYFGPGTRLTVL.

The chain combines TRBV7-2 with TRBJ2-3; TRBD2 matches at 7 bases. V lost 7 bases and J lost 7; bases outside the gene matches: 17. Germline values: CDR1 SGHTA, CDR2 FQGNSA. This CDR3 has 16 residues. CDR3 sequence: CASTSPTSSITNTQYF. As DNA, the CDR3 is TGTGCCAGCACCTCTCCGACTAGCTCTATTACGAATACGCAGTATTTT.

The chain recombines TRBV5-8 with TRBJ2-6, with a possible D match to TRBD2 (5 bases). CDR1 and CDR2 (germline): SGHTS, YDEGEE. Trimming removed 4 bases at V and 0 bases at J, with 11 bases between. The CDR3 has 16 amino acids. The CDR3 nucleotides are TGTGCCAGCAGCGTCAACGGGGTCTCTGGGGCCAACGTCCTGACTTTC. It specifies CASSVNGVSGANVLTF. The whole variable domain, remainder taken from reference TRBV5-8 and TRBJ2-6, is EAGVTQSPTHLIKTRGQQATLRCSPISGHTSVYWYQQALGLGLQFLLWYDEGEERNRGNFPPRFSGRQFPNYSSELNVNALELEDSALYLCASSVNGVSGANVLTFGAGSRLTVL.

This clone occurred a few times. The V call is TRBV7-2, the J call TRBJ2-7, with a weak D call TRBD2 (5 bases). The CDR3 consists of 15 residues. V was trimmed by 1 base and J by 3 bases, leaving 13 bases between them. Germline-derived CDR1 and CDR2 are SGHTA and FQGNSA. The CDR3 protein is CASSLVGLGSYEQYF. The CDR3 nucleotides read TGTGCCAGCAGCTTAGTAGGCCTGGGGAGCTACGAGCAGTACTTC.

The chain has TRBV5-1 and TRBJ2-3; TRBD2 agrees at 16 bases. Germline values: CDR1 SGHRS, CDR2 YFSETQ. This CDR3 comprises 15 residues. The V gene end was trimmed by 4 bases and the J gene end by 10 bases; junction bases not matched to a gene: 6. DNA for the CDR3: TGCGCCAGCAGCCGTGGGACTAGCGGGGGGGCGGCGCAGTATTTT. Encoded protein: CASSRGTSGGAAQYF. Combining the CDR3 with reference TRBV5-1 and TRBJ2-3 gives the whole variable domain KAGVTQTPRYLIKTRGQQVTLSCSPISGHRSVSWYQQTPGQGLQFLFEYFSETQRNKGNFPGRFSGRQFSNSRSEMNVSTLELGDSALYLCASSRGTSGGAAQYFGPGTRLTVL.

This chain links TRBV7-6 with TRBJ1-2; possible D gene TRBD1, 6 bases. This CDR3 has 13 residues. Germline lookup yields CDR1 SGHVS and CDR2 FNYEAQ. Trimming took 0 bases from V and 8 from J, leaving 10 bases between them. Here the CDR3 DNA reads TGTGCCAGCAGCTTAGCTCCAGGGGACGGCTACACCTTC. It yields the protein CASSLAPGDGYTF.

The chain links TRBV2 to TRBJ2-3; the D is unclear. Germline values: CDR1 SNHLY, CDR2 FYNNEI. CDR3 length equals 12 residues. The ends were cut back, 8 bases at V and 3 bases at J, with 9 bases in the middle. CDR3 sequence reads: CASSVDTDTQYF. The DNA of the CDR3 is TGTGCCAGCTCGGTAGATACAGATACGCAGTATTTT.

In nucleotides, the CDR3 is TGTGCCTGGAGTGTGAGGGATGGACGGCCCCAGCATTTT. This translates into CAWSVRDGRPQHF. V gene TRBV30 combines with J gene TRBJ1-5; the D is unclear. V dropped 0 bases and J dropped 9 bases, with 12 bases sitting between them. The CDR3 length is 13 residues. CDR1 and CDR2 from the germline V gene are GTSNPN and SVGIG (reference sequence).

The V call is TRBV2, the J call TRBJ1-5; D not resolved. V was clipped by 6 bases and J by 0 bases, with 12 bases between them. This CDR3 is built from 15 residues. Per the germline V gene, CDR1 is SNHLY and CDR2 is FYNNEI. The CDR3: CASRGPGYSNQPQHF. The DNA of the CDR3 is TGTGCCAGCAGGGGCCCGGGGTATAGCAATCAGCCCCAGCATTTT. The full variable domain, completed using reference TRBV2 and TRBJ1-5, is EPEVTQTPSHQVTQMGQEVILRCVPISNHLYFYWYRQILGQKVEFLVSFYNNEISEKSEIFDDQFSVERPDGSNFTLKIRSTKLEDSAMYFCASRGPGYSNQPQHFGDGTRLSIL.

The table lists this clone with a few counts. J is TRBJ2-5 and V is TRBV4-1, with 7 bases fitting TRBD2. V was clipped by 1 base and J by 1 base; unmatched bases: 6. The germline V gene encodes CDR1 MGHRA and CDR2 YSYEKL. The length of the CDR3 is 16 residues. The CDR3 bases are TGCGCCAGCAGCCAAGCCCCAGCTAGCGGCCAAGAGACCCAGTACTTC. This encodes CASSQAPASGQETQYF.

This clone was found a few times. This rearrangement joins TRBV27 to TRBJ2-7; perhaps TRBD2 as D (5 bases). The ends were cut back, 1 base at V and 6 bases at J, with 13 bases in the middle. Germline V lookup: CDR1 MNHEY, CDR2 SMNVEV (reference sequence). The CDR3 has 14 residues. The CDR3 region is CASSLYTRSGEQYF. In nucleotides, the CDR3 is TGTGCCAGCAGTTTATATACTCGAAGCGGCGAGCAGTACTTC.

This chain links TRBV6-1 with TRBJ2-5; 9 bases fit TRBD1. CDR1 MNHNS and CDR2 SASEGT come from the germline V gene. Trimming at V came to 5 bases and at J to 5 bases, leaving 9 bases not matched to a gene. CDR3 length: 15 residues. DNA of the CDR3: TGTGCCAGCAGTCTCCACAGGGGGCGCTTGGAGACCCAGTACTTC. The encoded protein is CASSLHRGRLETQYF.

CDR3 sequence (DNA): TGTGCCAGCAGCTTAGTCGGGGCAGGGGCTGGAAACACCATATATTTT. This sequence encodes CASSLVGAGAGNTIYF. V gene TRBV7-2 combines with J gene TRBJ1-3; TRBD1 might be the D (6 bases). V dropped 1 base and J dropped 2 bases, with 12 bases sitting between them. Germline loops: CDR1 SGHTA, CDR2 FQGNSA. CDR3 length equals 16 residues.

The V gene is TRBV12-5, the J gene TRBJ1-1; D perhaps matches TRBD1 (6 bases). This CDR3 is built from 15 residues. Germline-derived CDR1 and CDR2 are LGHNT and FRNRAP. The germline V and J ends were trimmed by 4 bases and 3 bases, with 15 bases remaining between them. The CDR3 sequence is CASGSPTGLYTEAFF. In DNA form, the CDR3 reads TGTGCTAGTGGTTCCCCCACAGGGTTATACACTGAAGCTTTCTTT.

The gene calls are TRBV7-2 and TRBJ2-5; D is perhaps TRBD1 (5 bases). V was cut by 5 bases and J by 3 bases, with 16 bases left in between. Germline V gene data show CDR1 as SGHTA and CDR2 as FQGNSA. The CDR3 runs 15 residues. CDR3 sequence reads: CASSGTGHHKETQYF. As DNA, the CDR3 is TGTGCCAGCAGCGGTACCGGACACCATAAAGAGACCCAGTACTTC.

The chain links TRBV2 to TRBJ1-5; 8 bases line up with TRBD1. Trimming removed 10 bases from V and 2 bases from J; junction bases left unmatched: 7. The CDR3 extends over 14 amino acids. CDR1 SNHLY and CDR2 FYNNEI come from the germline V gene. Here the CDR3 DNA reads TGTGCCACCAAAGAGGACAGGGGCAATCAGCCCCAGCATTTT. It yields the protein CATKEDRGNQPQHF.

The sample holds a few counts of this clone. The V and J genes are TRBV4-2 and TRBJ1-1; the D gene is possibly TRBD1 (5 bases). Trimming stripped 1 base from V and 9 bases from J, with 15 bases between. This CDR3 is built from 14 residues. Germline V gene sequence: CDR1 LGHNA, CDR2 YNFKEQ. The CDR3 coding sequence is TGTGCCAGCAGCCAAGGGGATCTACAGGAGAAAGCTTTCTTT. It yields the protein CASSQGDLQEKAFF.

This clone turned up a few times. V usage is TRBV5-8 and J usage is TRBJ1-5; weak D call: TRBD1 (6 bases). Trimming cost V 4 bases and J 5 bases, with 25 bases left between them. CDR1 and CDR2 from the germline V gene are SGHTS and YDEGEE. The CDR3 runs 18 residues. The CDR3 loop is CASSDGTRKLGSDQPQHF. Written as DNA, the CDR3 is TGTGCCAGCAGCGACGGGACACGAAAACTGGGGTCCGATCAGCCCCAGCATTTT. Variable domain in full (rest from reference TRBV5-8 and TRBJ1-5): EAGVTQSPTHLIKTRGQQATLRCSPISGHTSVYWYQQALGLGLQFLLWYDEGEERNRGNFPPRFSGRQFPNYSSELNVNALELEDSALYLCASSDGTRKLGSDQPQHFGDGTRLSIL.

The chain has TRBV19 and TRBJ1-4, with D perhaps matching TRBD1 (6 bases). Germline lookup yields CDR1 LNHDA and CDR2 SQIVND (reference sequence). Deletions cut 6 bases from V and 0 bases from J, with 8 bases between. The CDR3 spans 14 residues. The CDR3 DNA reads as TGTGCCAGTAGGGACAGTGCAACTAATGAAAAACTGTTTTTT. It translates to CASRDSATNEKLFF.

V and J are TRBV25-1 and TRBJ1-1; D unresolved. The CDR3 length is 11 residues. Germline assignment: CDR1 MGHDK and CDR2 SYGVNS. The germline V and J ends were trimmed by 4 bases and 10 bases, with 10 bases remaining between them. CDR3 protein: CASSGGLGAFF. The CDR3 bases are TGTGCCAGCAGTGGAGGCCTTGGAGCTTTCTTT.